These 26 T cell receptor beta chains came from one sample sequenced in a study of blood T cells in healthy people across ages. A second about 6 to 11 cycle PCR used barcoded and J-beta primers. TCRdb reanalysed the 5' RACE reads using MiXCR and keeps one entry per CDR3 protein. The repertoire holds some 710,000 distinct CDR3 sequences, with 22% as singletons. Sample: blood. These receptor sequences come from a man in his 70s in good health.

This clonotype was detected only once. The V gene is TRBV28, the J gene TRBJ1-2; tentative D call: TRBD1 (6 bases). Deletions cut 6 bases from V and 7 bases from J, with 15 bases between. The CDR3 consists of 13 residues. The V gene's germline CDR1 is MDHEN and CDR2 SYDVKM. The chain's CDR3 is CASSGQTWGGYTF. Written as DNA, the CDR3 is TGTGCCAGCAGCGGACAGACTTGGGGTGGCTACACCTTC.

The table lists this clonotype with a few counts. The CDR3 coding sequence is TGTGCCAGCAAGGAGAGTTACAATGAGCAGTTCTTC. Protein sequence: CASKESYNEQFF. The rearrangement joins TRBV6-2 or TRBV6-3 to TRBJ2-1; unclear D gene. V gave up 7 bases and J gave up 4 bases, with 8 bases separating them. CDR1 and CDR2 (germline): MNHEY, SVGEGT. The CDR3 consists of 12 residues.

This clonotype was counted only a few times. This sequence joins TRBV28 and TRBJ1-3, with D unclear. The length of the CDR3 is 16 residues. The ends were cut back, 6 bases at V and 0 bases at J, with 15 bases in the middle. The germline V gene has CDR1 MDHEN and CDR2 SYDVKM. CDR3 loop: CASSLPRGFSGNTIYF. The CDR3 nucleotides read TGTGCCAGCAGCCTCCCACGGGGATTCTCTGGAAACACCATATATTTT.

This clonotype came up a few times. The chain carries TRBV12-3 or TRBV12-4 and TRBJ2-5, with a possible D match to TRBD1 (6 bases). The V end lost 0 bases, the J end lost 4 bases, and 15 bases lay between the germline ends. The CDR3 sequence is 16 residues long. The CDR3 reads CASSLAGAGRRETQYF. In nucleotides, the CDR3 is TGTGCCAGCAGTTTAGCGGGGGCAGGGAGAAGAGAGACCCAGTACTTC.

This clonotype showed up many times. The rearrangement joins TRBV7-2 to TRBJ2-3; D perhaps matches TRBD2 (6 bases). Trimming took 5 bases from V and 2 from J, leaving 14 bases between them. The CDR3 spans 15 residues. CDR1 and CDR2 from the germline V gene are SGHTA and FQGNSA. The DNA of the CDR3 is TGTGCCAGCAGCCCGCGGGGAGATCACACAGATACGCAGTATTTT. It specifies CASSPRGDHTDTQYF.

About this clonotype: Given a much more abundant clone one base away, this may be a read error. The CDR3 sequence: CSAREGDRDADTQYF. In DNA form, the CDR3 reads TGCAGTGCTAGAGAGGGGGACAGAGACGCAGATACGCAGTATTTT. The chain links TRBV20-1 to TRBJ2-3; the match to TRBD1 covers 7 bases. The CDR3 spans 15 residues. V gave up 0 bases and J gave up 4 bases; unmatched junction bases: 7. Per germline, CDR1 DFQATT and CDR2 SNEGSKA (reference sequence).

V usage is TRBV5-1 and J usage is TRBJ2-3; D gene uncertain. The CDR3 covers 14 residues. Germline V gene lookup returns CDR1 SGHRS and CDR2 YFSETQ. Trimming took off 0 bases at V and 6 bases at J, with 11 bases between the two ends. This chain's CDR3 is CASSLAAQTDTQYF. CDR3 nucleotide sequence: TGCGCCAGCAGCTTGGCCGCCCAGACTGATACGCAGTATTTT.

This clonotype was detected ten times or more. One end of the junction is discordant with germline, which a read error may explain. This chain joins TRBV12-3 or TRBV12-4 and TRBJ1-5, with D hard to call. This CDR3 comprises 12 residues. The CDR3: CASSLVGQPQHF. DNA of the CDR3: TGTGCCAGCAGCTTAGTGGGTCAGCCCCAGCATTTT.

This sequence joins TRBV5-1 and TRBJ2-2; tentatively, D is TRBD1 (5 bases). The CDR3 contains 15 residues. Trimming took 1 base from V and 4 from J, leaving 11 bases between them. From germline, CDR1 is SGHRS and CDR2 YFSETQ. Here the CDR3 DNA reads TGCGCCAGCAGCTTGTGGGCAGGGCCCACCGGGGAGCTGTTTTTT. It is translated as CASSLWAGPTGELFF.

This clonotype showed up many times. The rearrangement links TRBV19 to TRBJ2-5; no definite D call. The CDR3 extends over 12 amino acids. V gave up 5 bases and J gave up 0 bases, with 4 bases separating them. Per the germline V gene, CDR1 is LNHDA and CDR2 is SQIVND (reference sequence). Written as DNA, the CDR3 is TGTGCCAGTAGTGGTAACCAAGAGACCCAGTACTTC. Amino acid sequence: CASSGNQETQYF.

The chain carries TRBV24-1 and TRBJ2-7; D uncertain. The CDR3 is made up of 11 amino acids. Trimming stripped 5 bases from V and 3 bases from J, with 4 bases between. Germline V gene sequence: CDR1 KGHDR, CDR2 SFDVKD. The CDR3 reads CATSGGYEQYF. The CDR3 bases are TGTGCCACCAGTGGAGGCTACGAGCAGTACTTC.

The rearrangement links TRBV15 to TRBJ2-2, with D perhaps matching TRBD1 (5 bases). V was clipped by 4 bases and J by 6 bases, with 15 bases between them. Germline V gene lookup returns CDR1 LNHNV and CDR2 YYDKDF (reference sequence). The CDR3 sequence is 15 residues long. The CDR3 reads CATSIFGHPAGELFF. For the CDR3, the DNA is TGTGCCACCAGCATTTTCGGACACCCGGCCGGGGAGCTGTTTTTT.

This chain links TRBV20-1 with TRBJ1-2; no reliable D call. This CDR3 spans 16 amino acids. With 7 bases removed from V and 5 bases from J, the gap between germline ends came to 26 bases. Germline lookup yields CDR1 DFQATT and CDR2 SNEGSKA (reference sequence). This chain's CDR3 is CSDHSPGNRGKYGYTF. DNA of the CDR3: TGCAGTGACCATTCCCCGGGAAACCGAGGAAAGTATGGCTACACCTTC.

This clonotype was seen a handful of times. This chain connects TRBV2 to TRBJ2-5; maybe TRBD2 (6 bases). Looked up from germline, CDR1 is SNHLY and CDR2 is FYNNEI. The CDR3 covers 15 residues. Trimming stripped 6 bases from V and 2 bases from J, with 16 bases between. The CDR3 spells CASSGGRLKQETQYF. The CDR3 DNA reads as TGTGCCAGCAGCGGGGGACGGCTAAAGCAAGAGACCCAGTACTTC.

This clonotype was counted between two and nine times. V usage is TRBV7-2 and J usage is TRBJ1-5; perhaps TRBD1 as D (5 bases). Germline V lookup: CDR1 SGHTA, CDR2 FQGNSA. This CDR3 contains 15 residues. Trimming took 5 bases from V and 5 from J, leaving 16 bases between them. The CDR3 sequence: CASSLELGRDQPQHF. Here the CDR3 DNA reads TGTGCCAGCAGCCTCGAGCTGGGGCGAGATCAGCCCCAGCATTTT.

The J gene is TRBJ2-2, the V gene TRBV2; maybe TRBD1 (5 bases). Germline V gene lookup returns CDR1 SNHLY and CDR2 FYNNEI. With 0 bases removed from V and 5 bases from J, the gap between germline ends came to 13 bases. This CDR3 region has 16 residues. In nucleotides, the CDR3 is TGTGCCAGCAGTGAAGCGCGACGGACAAGGACCGGGGAGCTGTTTTTT. This encodes CASSEARRTRTGELFF.

This clonotype has a handful of counts. The gene calls are TRBV4-1 and TRBJ1-4; the match to TRBD1 covers 7 bases. CDR1 and CDR2 (germline): MGHRA, YSYEKL. This CDR3 is built from 16 residues. V trimming: 0 bases; J trimming: 8 bases; junction bases outside the gene matches: 9. CDR3 amino acids: CASSQDGSGGGEKLFF. The CDR3 DNA follows: TGCGCCAGCAGCCAAGATGGGTCAGGGGGGGGCGAAAAACTGTTTTTT.

Note on this clonotype: One end of the junction does not line up with germline, which may come from a read error. The chain uses TRBV6-4 and TRBJ2-1; D unclear. This CDR3 is built from 15 residues. From germline, CDR1 is MRHNA and CDR2 SNTAGT. CDR3 sequence: CASSQSRSSADTQYF. Here the CDR3 DNA reads TGTGCCAGCAGTCAATCACGGTCAAGCGCAGATACGCAGTACTTT.

This clonotype was counted between two and nine times. This chain connects TRBV2 to TRBJ2-3, with 7 bases identical to TRBD1. The germline gives CDR1 SNHLY, CDR2 FYNNEI. V was clipped by 6 bases and J by 2 bases; unmatched bases: 5. The CDR3 is 14 amino acids. The CDR3 reads CASRTTGFTDTQYF. The DNA of the CDR3 is TGTGCCAGCAGGACGACAGGGTTCACAGATACGCAGTATTTT. Together with reference TRBV2 and TRBJ2-3, the CDR3 gives the full variable domain: EPEVTQTPSHQVTQMGQEVILRCVPISNHLYFYWYRQILGQKVEFLVSFYNNEISEKSEIFDDQFSVERPDGSNFTLKIRSTKLEDSAMYFCASRTTGFTDTQYFGPGTRLTVL.

This rearrangement joins TRBV10-2 to TRBJ2-2; TRBD1 agrees at 9 bases. The germline V gene encodes CDR1 WSHSY and CDR2 SAAADI. The CDR3 covers 15 residues. The V and J ends lost 6 bases and 6 bases, in that order; junction bases with no gene match: 8. CDR3 sequence (DNA): TGCGCCAGCAGGGCCCCACAGGGGGCCGCCGGGGAGCTGTTTTTT. Translation gives CASRAPQGAAGELFF.

This clonotype was observed a few times. Written as DNA, the CDR3 is TGTGCCAGCAGTATACACGGGAAGGGGGACACTGAAGCTTTCTTT. Translated: CASSIHGKGDTEAFF. This chain uses TRBV6-5 with TRBJ1-1; D may be TRBD1 (6 bases). Germline CDR1 is MNHEY and CDR2 is SVGAGI. This CDR3 has 15 residues. The germline V and J ends were trimmed by 5 bases and 3 bases, with 16 bases remaining between them.

The sample holds a few counts of this clonotype. This chain links TRBV6-6 with TRBJ1-3; D unresolved. Germline V gene lookup returns CDR1 MNHNY and CDR2 SVGAGI (reference sequence). This CDR3 comprises 12 residues. V was trimmed by 8 bases and J by 0 bases, leaving 5 bases between them. The CDR3 loop is CASAGSGNTIYF. In nucleotides, the CDR3 is TGTGCCAGCGCGGGCTCTGGAAACACCATATATTTT.

The V and J genes are TRBV5-5 and TRBJ1-3; 9 bases align to TRBD1. This CDR3 contains 16 residues. From germline, CDR1 is SGHKS and CDR2 YYEKEE (reference sequence). The ends lost 3 bases at V and 0 bases at J; junction bases unmatched: 4. The CDR3 is CASSSTGGNSGNTIYF. The CDR3 region has the DNA TGTGCCAGCAGCTCGACAGGGGGAAACTCTGGAAACACCATATATTTT.

The chain couples TRBV10-2 to TRBJ2-1; 8 bases fit TRBD1. The last part of the DNA fits TRBJ2-7 better; the J call may be wrong. There are 17 residues in the CDR3. Germline lookup yields CDR1 WSHSY and CDR2 SAAADI. This chain's CDR3 is CASSELSGTGRGFEQYF. The CDR3 DNA sequence: TGCGCCAGCAGTGAGCTATCTGGGACAGGCCGGGGCTTCGAGCAGTACTTC.

The rearrangement links TRBV2 to TRBJ2-7, with TRBD1 identical over 7 bases. Germline assignment: CDR1 SNHLY and CDR2 FYNNEI. The junction had 2 bases not matched to a gene; V was cut back by 4 bases and J by 2 bases. The CDR3 sequence is 13 residues long. The CDR3 nucleotides are TGTGCCAGCAGTGGGGGACAGACCTACGAGCAGTACTTC. This encodes CASSGGQTYEQYF.

There are a few counts of this clonotype. This chain uses TRBV6-1 with TRBJ2-3; no clear D gene. The CDR3 is 13 residues long. Germline CDR1 reads MNHNS; CDR2 reads SASEGT. V was clipped by 6 bases and J by 1 base, with 8 bases between them. The DNA of the CDR3 is TGTGCCAGCAGGAGAGGTCGCACAGATACGCAGTATTTT. Its protein product is CASRRGRTDTQYF.